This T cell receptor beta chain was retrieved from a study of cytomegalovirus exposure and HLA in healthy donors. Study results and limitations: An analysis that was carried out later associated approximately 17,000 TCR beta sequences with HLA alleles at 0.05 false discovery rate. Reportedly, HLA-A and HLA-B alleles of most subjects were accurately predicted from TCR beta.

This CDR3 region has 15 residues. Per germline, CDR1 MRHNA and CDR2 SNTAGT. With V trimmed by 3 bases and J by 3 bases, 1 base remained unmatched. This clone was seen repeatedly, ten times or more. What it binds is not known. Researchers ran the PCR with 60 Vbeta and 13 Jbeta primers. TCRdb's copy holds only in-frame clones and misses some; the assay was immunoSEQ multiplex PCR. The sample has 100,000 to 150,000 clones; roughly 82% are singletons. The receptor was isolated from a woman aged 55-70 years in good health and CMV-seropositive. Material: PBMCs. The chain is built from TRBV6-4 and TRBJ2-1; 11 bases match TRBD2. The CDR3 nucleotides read TGTGCCAGCAGTGAGCTAGCGGGGGGCTACAATGAGCAGTTCTTC. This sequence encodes CASSELAGGYNEQFF.